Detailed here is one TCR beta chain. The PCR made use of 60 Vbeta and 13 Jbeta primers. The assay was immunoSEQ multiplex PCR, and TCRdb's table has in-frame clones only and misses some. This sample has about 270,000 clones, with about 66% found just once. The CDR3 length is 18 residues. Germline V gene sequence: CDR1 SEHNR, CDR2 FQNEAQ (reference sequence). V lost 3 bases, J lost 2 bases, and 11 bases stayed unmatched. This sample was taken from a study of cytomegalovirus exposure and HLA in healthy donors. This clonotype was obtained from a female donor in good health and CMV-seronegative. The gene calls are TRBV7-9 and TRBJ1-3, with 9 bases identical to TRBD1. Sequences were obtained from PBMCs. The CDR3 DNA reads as TGTGCCAGCAGCTTTAGAACCGACAGGGGGGTAACTGGAAACACCATATATTTT. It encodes CASSFRTDRGVTGNTIYF. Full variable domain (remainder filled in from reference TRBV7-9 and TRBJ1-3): DTGVSQNPRHKITKRGQNVTFRCDPISEHNRLYWYRQTLGQGPEFLTYFQNEAQLEKSRLLSDRFSAERPKGSFSTLEIQRTEQGDSAMYLCASSFRTDRGVTGNTIYFGEGSWLTVV.